One TCR beta chain is described in this entry. Original data processing: Reference gene primer amplification yielded estimated nucleated cell counts. Measured with immunoSEQ multiplex PCR; TCRdb has only the in-frame clones, and not every one. D and trimming come from the DNA, and the V and J calls and clone size come from that table. The repertoire holds hundreds of thousands of clones, with roughly 88% as singletons. The source of the sample is a study of blood T cell repertoires in COVID-19. For the study at large: The study drew acute and convalescent COVID-19 samples from the United States, Italy and Spain. PBMCs, B-cell-depleted T cells, or T cells provided the cDNA or gDNA that made up the material.

Trimming took 3 bases from V and 0 from J, leaving 9 bases between them. Germline loops: CDR1 SGHTA, CDR2 FQGTGA. The CDR3 extends over 15 amino acids. The sequenced material came from peripheral blood. The TCR sequence derives from a woman aged 50 to 60 with active or convalescent COVID-19. The V gene is TRBV7-3, the J gene TRBJ2-1; D may be TRBD2 (6 bases). CDR3 residues: CASSFGSGSYNEQFF. CDR3 DNA: TGTGCCAGCAGCTTTGGTAGCGGCTCCTACAATGAGCAGTTCTTC.